This is a list of T cell receptor beta chains from one sample in a study of shared clonotypes between healthy human individuals. Sequenced by immunoSEQ multiplex PCR; TCRdb stores in-frame clones only, minus some. The sample yields 2,100,000 or so clones, approximately 96% seen once. The specimen sequenced was naive CD4+ T cells sorted from blood. These receptors all stem from a man aged 18 to 35 in good health. CDR3s include the opening cysteine and the closing phenylalanine or tryptophan.

>TRBV6-5
CASHLRGGGSPLHF
>TRBV29-1
CSVEAGQLYEQYF
>TRBV11-2
CASSLTGGKANYGYTF
>TRBV2
CASSQEKKRGADTQYF
>TRBV5-1
CASRGTSYEQYF
>TRBV2
CASSRTGDTQYF
>TRBV5-4
CASSLGSRRGGENIQYF
>TRBV6-5
CASKPGRAYEQYF
>TRBV15
CATSRDTNTIYF
>TRBV5-1
CASSLAGSHEQYF
>TRBV14
CASSQENAIYEQYF
>TRBV28
CASRGGLVGNNEQFF
>TRBV6-1
CASRTGSYEQYF
>TRBV2
CASSLWTGTGDTEAFF
>TRBV5-1
CASSFDRGSGRASINYEQYF
>TRBV6-5
CASSSSRTETQYF
>TRBV6-1
CASSVTGNTEAFF
>TRBV2
CASSENGRGSYNEQFF
>TRBV5-1
CASSSSSGVTNEQFF
>TRBV6-6
CASSWGKGVGEQYF
>TRBV9
CASSFAEGVSGNTIYF
>TRBV7-8
CASSLGLAGVSTDTQYF
>TRBV6-5
CASSYVGGQGTYEQYF
>TRBV7-2
CASSLGQGKGTEAFF
>TRBV7-2
CASSRDSNQPQHF
>TRBV6-6
CASSFSAGRIRGYTF
>TRBV7-2
CASSLGGLQVPLHF
>TRBV27
CASSLRGHEQYF
>TRBV2
CASSSGLAGDEQYF
>TRBV5-4
CASREMGRTNYGYTF
>TRBV29-1
CSVRGQGTGELFF
>TRBV6-1
CASSDTGGSTDTQYF
>TRBV6-1
CAAHRGYGYTF
>TRBV19
CASSIVPELNTEAFF
>TRBV5-4
CASSLLRGGDEQFF
>TRBV5-1
CASSLLGQGSSPLHF
>TRBV7-7
CASSLSRDSVKFF
>TRBV2
CASSASFSNTEAFF
>TRBV5-1
CASSSTGTTYEQYF
>TRBV7-9
CASSLQTYEQYF
>TRBV9
CASSPLAGGPLNTDTQYF
>TRBV11-2
CASSFLQGAPRSRTEAFF
>TRBV30
CAWSLWSSEAFF